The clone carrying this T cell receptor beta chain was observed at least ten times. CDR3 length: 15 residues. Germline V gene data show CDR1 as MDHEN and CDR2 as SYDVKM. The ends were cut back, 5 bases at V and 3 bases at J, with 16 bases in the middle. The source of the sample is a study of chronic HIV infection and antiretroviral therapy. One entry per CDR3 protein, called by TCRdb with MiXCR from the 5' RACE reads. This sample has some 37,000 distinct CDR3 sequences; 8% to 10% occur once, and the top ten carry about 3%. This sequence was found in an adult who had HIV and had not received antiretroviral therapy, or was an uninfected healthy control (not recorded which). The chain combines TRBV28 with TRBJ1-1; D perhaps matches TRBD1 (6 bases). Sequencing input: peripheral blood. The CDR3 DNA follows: TGTGCCAGCAGTCCCCGGGACAACCAGGACACTGAAGCTTTCTTT. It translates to CASSPRDNQDTEAFF.